This T cell receptor beta chain was obtained from a study of T-cell memory formation after mild COVID-19. General study findings and limits: CD4+ contracting clones were found mainly in CM and EM, and CD8+ ones in EMRA. There was a balanced CD4/CD8 profile in clones contracting day 15 to 85, and later expanders leaned CD4+. Pre-infection memory carried some responding clones, suggesting that cross-reactive memory joined.

This CDR3 region has 13 residues. CDR1 and CDR2 (germline): SEHNR, FQNEAQ (reference sequence). Trimming left V 5 bases short and J 1 base short, with 6 bases between. With regard to this clonotype: Its antigen remains unknown.

One entry per CDR3 protein, called by TCRdb with MiXCR from the 5' RACE reads. The sample yields tens of thousands of distinct CDR3 sequences, approximately 13% seen once. The sequencing input was PBMCs or a T cell subset sorted from them (not recorded which). The rearrangement joins TRBV7-9 to TRBJ1-3; TRBD1 is a possible D gene (5 bases). The sequence came from an adult woman who had mild COVID-19 (a few samples of this study predate the infection). Cell type and time point are not known. CDR3 nucleotide sequence: TGTGCCAGCAGCCCAGGGTCTGGAAACACCATATATTTT. This codes for CASSPGSGNTIYF.